This TCR beta chain comes out of a study of blood T cell repertoires in COVID-19. At the level of the study: Donors in the United States, Italy and Spain gave samples during acute or convalescent COVID-19.

Those who participated ranged in age from 18 to 89 years and resided in approximately 26 US areas. Original methodology: Nucleated cell counts were estimated from reference gene primer amplification. The method was immunoSEQ multiplex PCR; TCRdb's version includes in-frame clones alone and lacks a portion of them. D and trimming come from the DNA, and the V and J calls and clone size come from that table. The table has 220,000 or so clones, almost 90% seen once. Germline-derived CDR1 and CDR2 are SNHLY and FYNNEI. V was clipped by 7 bases and J by 10 bases, with 11 bases between them. The CDR3 is 11 amino acids.

V is TRBV2 and J is TRBJ2-1; D might be TRBD2 (6 bases). The sequence was collected from a woman aged 45-60 years with acute COVID-19. Sequenced: PBMCs or T cells enriched from blood (not recorded which). The CDR3 nucleotides are TGTGCCAGCATGGGACTCGGAGAGCAGTTCTTC. Protein: CASMGLGEQFF.